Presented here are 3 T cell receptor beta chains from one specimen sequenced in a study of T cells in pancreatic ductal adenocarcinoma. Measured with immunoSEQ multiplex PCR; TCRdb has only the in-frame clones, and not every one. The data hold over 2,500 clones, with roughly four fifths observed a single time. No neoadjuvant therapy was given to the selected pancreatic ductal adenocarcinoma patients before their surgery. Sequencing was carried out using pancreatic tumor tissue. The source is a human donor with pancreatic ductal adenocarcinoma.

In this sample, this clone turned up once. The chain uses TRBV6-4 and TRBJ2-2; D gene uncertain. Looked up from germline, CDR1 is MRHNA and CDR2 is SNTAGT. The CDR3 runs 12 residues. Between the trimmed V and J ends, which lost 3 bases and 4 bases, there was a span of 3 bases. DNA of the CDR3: TGTGCCAGCAGTGAGGGCACCGGGGAGCTGTTTTTT. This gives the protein CASSEGTGELFF.

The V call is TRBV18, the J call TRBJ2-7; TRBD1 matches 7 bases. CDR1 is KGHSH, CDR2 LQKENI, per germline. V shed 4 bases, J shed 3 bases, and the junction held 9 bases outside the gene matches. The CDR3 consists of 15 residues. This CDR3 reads CASSRKGAPNYEQYF. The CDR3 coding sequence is TGTGCCAGCTCACGGAAGGGGGCGCCGAACTACGAGCAGTACTTC.

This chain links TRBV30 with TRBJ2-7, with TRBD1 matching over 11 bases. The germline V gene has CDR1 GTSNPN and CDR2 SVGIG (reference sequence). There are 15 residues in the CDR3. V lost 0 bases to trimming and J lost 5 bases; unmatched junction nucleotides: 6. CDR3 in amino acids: CAWSVLGQGEDEQYF. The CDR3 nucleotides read TGTGCCTGGAGTGTATTGGGACAGGGGGAGGACGAGCAGTACTTC.